The clone carrying this TCR beta chain was detected a few times. The germline V gene encodes CDR1 SEHNR and CDR2 FQNEAQ (reference sequence). Trimming removed 11 bases from V and 5 bases from J, with 21 bases in between. This CDR3 is built from 15 residues. This specimen comes from a study of CD8+ T cells in alopecia areata. Documented treatment: oral pan-JAK inhibitor, 5-10 mg twice daily. TCR sequencing used cDNA made by reverse transcription of extracted RNA. The method was immunoSEQ multiplex PCR; TCRdb's version includes in-frame clones alone and lacks a portion of them. This table holds over 80,000 clones, roughly 40% found once.

The clonotype originates from a human donor with alopecia areata. The V and J genes are TRBV7-9 and TRBJ2-2, with D maybe TRBD2 (5 bases). The sample was CD8+ T cells sorted from blood, taken at week 24, from a patient treated with tofacitinib. The CDR3 region has the DNA TGTGCCGTCTTTACAATCGACCGGGAAACCGGGGAGCTGTTTTTT. Encoded protein: CAVFTIDRETGELFF.